This TCR beta chain came from a study of blood T cell repertoires in COVID-19. Study as a whole: Samples taken during acute and convalescent COVID-19 were collected in the United States, Italy and Spain. Sample material is recorded as cDNA or gDNA derived from T cells, B-cell-depleted T cells, or PBMCs.

The authors' processing: Reference gene primers were amplified, and this amplification served to estimate nucleated cell counts. The assay was immunoSEQ multiplex PCR, and TCRdb's table has in-frame clones only and misses some. Clonal size and the V and J genes are those of that table, whereas D and trimming came from the DNA. The table shows tens of thousands of clones, with roughly 84% occurring only once. CDR3 size: 15 residues. Germline V gene sequence: CDR1 LGHNA, CDR2 YNFKEQ. V dropped 4 bases and J dropped 3 bases, with 16 bases sitting between them. The specimen was peripheral blood. The chain combines TRBV4-2 with TRBJ2-7, with a possible D match to TRBD2 (5 bases). This receptor was identified in a woman in her seventies with acute or convalescent COVID-19. CDR3 nucleotide sequence: TGTGCCAGCAGCCCTAGCTTGAGGGAGTACTACGAGCAGTACTTC. Its protein product is CASSPSLREYYEQYF.